The 15 T cell receptor beta chains in this list originate from one sample, sequenced in a study of T-cell memory formation after mild COVID-19. MiXCR was run by TCRdb on the 5' RACE reads, yielding one entry per CDR3 protein. The sample lists more than 250,000 distinct CDR3 sequences; about a sixth were seen once. The material sequenced was PBMCs or a T cell subset sorted from them (not recorded which). Receptors originate from a man in his late teens or twenties who had mild COVID-19 (a few samples of this study predate the infection). Cell type and time point are not known.

This clonotype has just a few counts. This chain uses TRBV7-2 with TRBJ2-3; 14 bases are shared with TRBD2. CDR1 SGHTA and CDR2 FQGNSA come from the germline V gene. J was trimmed by 2 bases and V by 5 bases; bases with no gene match: 9. CDR3 length equals 18 residues. In DNA, the CDR3 is TGTGCCAGCAGCGCGAGGACTAGCGGGGGGATCAACACAGATACGCAGTATTTT. Translated, it gives CASSARTSGGINTDTQYF.

V gene TRBV7-9 combines with J gene TRBJ2-6; 7 nucleotides line up with TRBD2. V gave up 3 bases and J gave up 4 bases; unmatched junction bases: 6. Germline loops: CDR1 SEHNR, CDR2 FQNEAQ (reference sequence). This CDR3 is built from 16 residues. The CDR3 spells CASSFGTTIGANVLTF. The CDR3 DNA reads TGTGCCAGCAGCTTCGGGACTACAATCGGGGCCAACGTCCTGACTTTC. Supplemented by reference TRBV7-9 and TRBJ2-6, the full variable domain reads DTGVSQNPRHKITKRGQNVTFRCDPISEHNRLYWYRQTLGQGPEFLTYFQNEAQLEKSRLLSDRFSAERPKGSFSTLEIQRTEQGDSAMYLCASSFGTTIGANVLTFGAGSRLTVL.

This clonotype was observed at least ten times. This chain joins TRBV4-2 and TRBJ2-5, with 8 positions matching TRBD2. With V trimmed by 5 bases and J by 5 bases, 7 bases remained unmatched. The germline gives CDR1 LGHNA, CDR2 YNFKEQ. The CDR3 is 14 residues long. This chain's CDR3 is CASSFGGAGETQYF. The CDR3 coding sequence is TGTGCCAGCAGCTTCGGGGGGGCCGGTGAGACCCAGTACTTC.

The chain links TRBV7-2 to TRBJ1-6; D gene ambiguous. With 2 bases removed from V and 0 bases from J, the gap between germline ends came to 8 bases. This CDR3 has 16 residues. The germline V gene encodes CDR1 SGHTA and CDR2 FQGNSA. The DNA for the CDR3 is TGTGCCAGCAGCTTACGAGAAAGCTCCTATAATTCACCCCTCCACTTT. Translating gives CASSLRESSYNSPLHF. The variable domain in full, with the rest retrieved from reference TRBV7-2 and TRBJ1-6, is GAGVSQSPSNKVTEKGKDVELRCDPISGHTALYWYRQSLGQGLEFLIYFQGNSAPDKSGLPSDRFSAERTGGSVSTLTIQRTQQEDSAVYLCASSLRESSYNSPLHFGNGTRLTVT.

This clonotype appeared a few times. The chain recombines TRBV5-1 with TRBJ2-7; D uncertain. Trimming cost V 4 bases and J 0 bases, with 11 bases left between them. CDR1 is SGHRS, CDR2 YFSETQ, per germline. This CDR3 is built from 14 residues. The CDR3: CASSITSNSYEQYV. The CDR3 region has the DNA TGCGCCAGCAGCATTACTTCCAACTCCTACGAGCAGTACGTC.

This clonotype is medium-sized. The chain has TRBV7-2 and TRBJ2-1; 11 bases fit TRBD2. The CDR3 is 15 amino acids. Germline V gene lookup returns CDR1 SGHTA and CDR2 FQGNSA. The V and J ends lost 6 bases and 7 bases, in that order; junction bases with no gene match: 8. The CDR3, as DNA: TGTGCCAGCAGTTTCGGACTAGCGGGTGGGAATGAGCAGTTCTTC. Residues: CASSFGLAGGNEQFF.

The chain has TRBV12-3 or TRBV12-4 and TRBJ2-1; no reliable D call. Trimming removed 4 bases at V and 10 bases at J, with 8 bases between. The CDR3 has 11 amino acids. The CDR3 loop reads CASSSIHEQFF. The CDR3 region has the DNA TGTGCCAGCAGTTCGATACACGAGCAGTTCTTC.

The J gene is TRBJ2-5, the V gene TRBV6-2 or TRBV6-3; tentatively, D is TRBD2 (6 bases). There are 14 residues in the CDR3. Trimming left V 7 bases short and J 0 bases short, with 12 bases between. Germline V gene data show CDR1 as MNHEY and CDR2 as SVGEGT. CDR3 DNA sequence: TGTGCCAGCACCCAGACGGGGGACCAAGAGACCCAGTACTTC. This gives the protein CASTQTGDQETQYF.

This clonotype was observed many times. The chain uses TRBV9 and TRBJ2-5, with 8 bases aligning to TRBD1. CDR3 length equals 14 residues. Trimming at V came to 1 base and at J to 4 bases, leaving 3 bases not matched to a gene. Germline loops: CDR1 SGDLS, CDR2 YYNGEE. This CDR3 is CASSVWGTGETQYF. The CDR3, as DNA: TGTGCCAGCAGCGTATGGGGGACAGGAGAGACCCAGTACTTC.

This clonotype was seen ten or more times. The genes are TRBV7-9 and TRBJ1-5, with a possible D match to TRBD1 (6 bases). Trimming left V 2 bases short and J 7 bases short, with 9 bases between. CDR3 size: 13 residues. CDR1 and CDR2 from the germline V gene are SEHNR and FQNEAQ (reference sequence). The CDR3 coding sequence is TGTGCCAGCAGCTTAAGGAGGGGGCAGCCCCAGCATTTT. Translation: CASSLRRGQPQHF.

The V call is TRBV27, the J call TRBJ1-2; 9 bases align to TRBD1. V shed 2 bases and J 8 bases; nucleotides not matched to a gene: 9. Germline CDR1 and CDR2: MNHEY and SMNVEV (reference sequence). This CDR3 comprises 15 residues. This chain's CDR3 is CASSLSLQGAGGYTF. The DNA of the CDR3 is TGTGCCAGCAGTTTAAGCCTACAGGGGGCGGGAGGCTACACCTTC.

The V and J genes are TRBV6-6 and TRBJ2-1, with 8 bases that match TRBD2. V trimming: 2 bases; J trimming: 8 bases; junction bases outside the gene matches: 2. The CDR3 extends over 13 amino acids. Looked up from germline, CDR1 is MNHNY and CDR2 is SVGAGI (reference sequence). The chain's CDR3 is CASSYRGGHEQFF. CDR3 nucleotides: TGTGCCAGCAGTTACCGGGGGGGTCATGAGCAGTTCTTC.

The chain combines TRBV7-2 with TRBJ2-7; D unclear. Trimming shortened V by 1 base and J by 6 bases, and 10 bases separated the two germline ends. The CDR3 has 13 amino acids. The germline CDR1 and CDR2 sequences are SGHTA and FQGNSA. CDR3: CASSLVVGLEQYF. Written as DNA, the CDR3 is TGTGCCAGCAGCTTAGTGGTAGGCCTCGAGCAGTACTTC.

This clonotype was counted many times. This chain uses TRBV7-2 with TRBJ2-1; unclear D gene. Per germline, CDR1 SGHTA and CDR2 FQGNSA. This CDR3 comprises 15 residues. The V end lost 6 bases, the J end lost 0 bases, and 12 bases lay between the germline ends. CDR3 DNA: TGTGCCAGCAGTTCCCGGCCAAGCTCCTACAATGAGCAGTTCTTC. Translation gives CASSSRPSSYNEQFF.

This clonotype showed up just a few times. V usage is TRBV29-1 and J usage is TRBJ2-1; weak D call: TRBD1 (5 bases). Trimming stripped 0 bases from V and 3 bases from J, with 15 bases between. The germline CDR1 and CDR2 sequences are SQVTM and ANQGSEA. The CDR3 is 16 residues long. The CDR3 region has the DNA TGCAGCGTTGAAGATCGAGGTACAGGCAGCTACAATGAGCAGTTCTTC. This translates into CSVEDRGTGSYNEQFF.